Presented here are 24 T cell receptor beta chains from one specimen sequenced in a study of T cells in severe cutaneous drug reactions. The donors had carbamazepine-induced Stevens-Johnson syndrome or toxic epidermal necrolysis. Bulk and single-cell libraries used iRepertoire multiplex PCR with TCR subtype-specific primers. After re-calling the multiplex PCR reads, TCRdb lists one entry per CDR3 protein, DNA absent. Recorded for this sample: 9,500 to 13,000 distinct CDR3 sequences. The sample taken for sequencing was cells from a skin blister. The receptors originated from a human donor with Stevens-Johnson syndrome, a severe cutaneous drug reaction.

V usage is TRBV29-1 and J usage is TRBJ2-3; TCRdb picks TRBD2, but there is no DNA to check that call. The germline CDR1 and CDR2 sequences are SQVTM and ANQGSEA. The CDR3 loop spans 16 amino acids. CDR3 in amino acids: CSVRPLAAASTDTQYF.

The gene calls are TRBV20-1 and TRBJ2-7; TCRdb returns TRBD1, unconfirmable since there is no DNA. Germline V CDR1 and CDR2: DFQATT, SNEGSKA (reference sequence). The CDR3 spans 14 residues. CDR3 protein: CSARRQPETYEQYF.

Here the CDR3 reads CSAVAGGHTGELFF. This chain links TRBV20-1 with TRBJ2-2; TCRdb gives TRBD2 as the D gene, but with no DNA this cannot be confirmed. This CDR3 contains 14 residues. Germline V CDR1 and CDR2: DFQATT, SNEGSKA (reference sequence).

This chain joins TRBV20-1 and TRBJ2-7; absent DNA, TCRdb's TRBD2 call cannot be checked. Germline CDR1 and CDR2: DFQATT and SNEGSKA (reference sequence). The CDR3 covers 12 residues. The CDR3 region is CSAHEGTYEQYF.

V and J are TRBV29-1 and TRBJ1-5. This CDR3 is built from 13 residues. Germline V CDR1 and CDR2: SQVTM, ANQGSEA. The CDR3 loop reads CSVEDGDNQPQHF.

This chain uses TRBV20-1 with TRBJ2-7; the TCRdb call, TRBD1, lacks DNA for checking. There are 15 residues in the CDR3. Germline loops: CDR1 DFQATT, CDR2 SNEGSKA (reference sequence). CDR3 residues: CSAEPRDRGNYEQYF.

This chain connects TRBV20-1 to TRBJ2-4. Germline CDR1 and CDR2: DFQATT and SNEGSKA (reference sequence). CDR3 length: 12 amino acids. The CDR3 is CSGRGLRNIQYF.

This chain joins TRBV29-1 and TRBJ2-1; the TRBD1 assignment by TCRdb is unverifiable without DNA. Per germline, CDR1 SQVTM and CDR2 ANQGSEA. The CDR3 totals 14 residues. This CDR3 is CSAERDRGYNEQFF.

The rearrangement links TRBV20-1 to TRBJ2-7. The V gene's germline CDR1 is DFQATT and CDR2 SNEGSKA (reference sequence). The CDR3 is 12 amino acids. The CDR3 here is CSASRSSYEQYF.

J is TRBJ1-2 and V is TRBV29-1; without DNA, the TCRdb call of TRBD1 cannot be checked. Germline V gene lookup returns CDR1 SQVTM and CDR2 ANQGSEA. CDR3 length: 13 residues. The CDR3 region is CSGGGQGAGGYTF.

CDR3 region: CASSLVAGPSSEQFF. The gene calls are TRBV7-9 and TRBJ2-1; the TCRdb call, TRBD1, lacks DNA for checking. CDR3 length: 15 amino acids. Germline assignment: CDR1 SEHNR and CDR2 FQNEAQ (reference sequence).

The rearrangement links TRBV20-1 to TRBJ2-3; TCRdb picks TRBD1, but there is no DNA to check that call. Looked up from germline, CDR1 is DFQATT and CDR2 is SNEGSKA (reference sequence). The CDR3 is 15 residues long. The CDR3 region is CSARGGRGATDTQYF.

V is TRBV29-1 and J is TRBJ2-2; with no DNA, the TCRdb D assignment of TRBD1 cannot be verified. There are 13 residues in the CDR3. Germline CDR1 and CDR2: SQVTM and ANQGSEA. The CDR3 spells CSADRTNTGELFF.

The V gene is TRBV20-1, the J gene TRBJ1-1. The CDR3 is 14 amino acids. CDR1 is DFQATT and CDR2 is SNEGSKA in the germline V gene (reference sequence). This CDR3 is CSARLRGSGTEAFF.

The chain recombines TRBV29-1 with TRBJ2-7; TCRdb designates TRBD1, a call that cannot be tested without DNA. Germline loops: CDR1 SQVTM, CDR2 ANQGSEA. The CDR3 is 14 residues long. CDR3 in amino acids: CSVEDLTGGHEQYF.

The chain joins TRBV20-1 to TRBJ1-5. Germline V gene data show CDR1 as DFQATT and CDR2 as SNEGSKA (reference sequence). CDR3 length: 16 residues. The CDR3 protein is CSAGEFGGRNNQPQHF.

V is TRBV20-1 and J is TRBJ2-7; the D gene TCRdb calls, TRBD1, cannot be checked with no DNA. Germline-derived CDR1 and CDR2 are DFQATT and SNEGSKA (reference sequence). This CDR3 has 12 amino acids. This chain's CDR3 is CSAGQASYEQYF.

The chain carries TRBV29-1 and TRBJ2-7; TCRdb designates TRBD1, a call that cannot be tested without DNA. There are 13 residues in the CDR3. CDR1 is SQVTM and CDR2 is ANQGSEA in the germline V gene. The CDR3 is CSVATGSMAEQYF.

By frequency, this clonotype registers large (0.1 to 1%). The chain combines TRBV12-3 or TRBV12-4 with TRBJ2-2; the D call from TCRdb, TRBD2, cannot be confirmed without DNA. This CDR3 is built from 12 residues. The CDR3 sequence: CASTTGGGELFF.

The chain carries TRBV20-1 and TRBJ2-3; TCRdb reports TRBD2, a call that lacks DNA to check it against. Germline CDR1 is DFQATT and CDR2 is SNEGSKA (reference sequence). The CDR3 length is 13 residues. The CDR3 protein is CSAPKAGADTQYF.

CDR3 protein: CSVETGDPSIETQYF. The chain recombines TRBV29-1 with TRBJ2-5; TCRdb picks TRBD1, but there is no DNA to check that call. The CDR3 spans 15 residues. Germline lookup yields CDR1 SQVTM and CDR2 ANQGSEA.

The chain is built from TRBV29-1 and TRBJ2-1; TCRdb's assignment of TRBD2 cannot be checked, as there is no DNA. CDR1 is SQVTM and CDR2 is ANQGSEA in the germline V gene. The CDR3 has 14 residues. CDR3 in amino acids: CSVRPSGSSGEQFF.

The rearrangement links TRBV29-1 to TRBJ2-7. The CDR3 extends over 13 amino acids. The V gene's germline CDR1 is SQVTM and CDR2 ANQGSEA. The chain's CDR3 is CSVERVSSYEQYF.

CDR3 sequence: CASSQGRSGSHSNQPQHF. The V gene is TRBV7-8, the J gene TRBJ1-5; no DNA is available, so the TRBD1 call from TCRdb remains unchecked. Germline values: CDR1 SGHVS, CDR2 FQNEAQ. The CDR3 is 18 amino acids.